Following are 15 T cell receptor beta chains from one sample sequenced in a study of PD-1 blockade in classical Hodgkin lymphoma. Some clones are missing from TCRdb's copy, which holds only in-frame ones; the method was immunoSEQ multiplex PCR. The repertoire holds 110,000 or so clones, with 89% as singletons. Exposure to brentuximab vedotin varied, and each patient had relapsed following autologous stem cell transplantation. Sample: peripheral blood mononuclear cells (PBMCs), taken before the second cycle of nivolumab. These receptors were obtained from a human donor with classical Hodgkin lymphoma.

V usage is TRBV5-1 and J usage is TRBJ1-1; the D is unclear. The germline V and J ends were trimmed by 0 bases and 2 bases, with 5 bases remaining between them. The CDR3 loop spans 13 amino acids. CDR1 and CDR2 (germline): SGHRS, YFSETQ. For the CDR3, the DNA is TGCGCCAGCAGCTTGGGGGTAAACACTGAAGCTTTCTTT. Translation: CASSLGVNTEAFF.

The chain employs TRBV5-1 and TRBJ1-1, with D perhaps TRBD1 (5 bases). Trimming pared 5 bases from V and 3 bases from J, leaving 14 bases between. Germline values: CDR1 SGHRS, CDR2 YFSETQ. This CDR3 comprises 14 residues. The DNA for the CDR3 is TGCGCCAGCAGGTCAGGGCTTCGAGACACTGAAGCTTTCTTT. This translates into CASRSGLRDTEAFF.

The J gene is TRBJ1-1, the V gene TRBV9, with TRBD1 matching 8 bases. The CDR3 is 16 residues long. V dropped 0 bases and J dropped 4; count of bases not matched to a gene: 8. Germline lookup yields CDR1 SGDLS and CDR2 YYNGEE. Here the CDR3 DNA reads TGTGCCAGCAGCGTAGATACAGGGGGAGCGGTCACTGAAGCTTTCTTT. The encoded protein is CASSVDTGGAVTEAFF.

J is TRBJ2-3 and V is TRBV29-1; a weak D match, TRBD1 (6 bases). Trimming shortened V by 7 bases and J by 2 bases, and 22 bases separated the two germline ends. The germline CDR1 and CDR2 sequences are SQVTM and ANQGSEA. The CDR3 has 16 residues. Here the CDR3 DNA reads TGCAGCGCGCGGCAGGGGATCAGCACGGACACAGATACGCAGTATTTT. Its protein product is CSARQGISTDTDTQYF.

V is TRBV25-1 and J is TRBJ1-4; the D is unclear. V lost 6 bases to trimming and J lost 3 bases, with 8 bases between them. The CDR3 totals 13 residues. Germline-derived CDR1 and CDR2 are MGHDK and SYGVNS. The CDR3 reads CASSGSANEKLFF. In DNA, the CDR3 is TGTGCCAGCAGCGGAAGTGCTAATGAAAAACTGTTTTTT.

This clone was counted a few times. The chain employs TRBV7-9 and TRBJ1-1; possibly TRBD1 for D (5 bases). V dropped 4 bases and J dropped 5 bases, with 29 bases sitting between them. Germline CDR1 SEHNR, CDR2 FQNEAQ (reference sequence). CDR3 length: 19 residues. The CDR3 here is CASSYPGWGEPLLVTEAFF. Written as DNA, the CDR3 is TGTGCCAGCAGCTATCCAGGGTGGGGCGAGCCCCTCCTGGTGACTGAAGCTTTCTTT.

The rearrangement uses TRBV28 and TRBJ1-2; D uncertain. This CDR3 is built from 13 residues. V lost 2 bases and J 8 bases, leaving 12 bases between the germline ends. Germline values: CDR1 MDHEN, CDR2 SYDVKM. CDR3: CASSLRLEGGYTF. The CDR3 DNA sequence: TGTGCCAGCAGTTTAAGGCTTGAAGGAGGCTACACCTTC.

V is TRBV7-7 and J is TRBJ1-1; TRBD1 matches at 12 bases. CDR3 length: 18 residues. From germline, CDR1 is SSHAT and CDR2 FNYEAQ (reference sequence). With 0 bases clipped from V and 2 bases from J, the junction kept 7 bases outside the gene matches. The CDR3 sequence is CASSLASGTGGPNTEAFF. The CDR3 region has the DNA TGTGCCAGCAGCTTAGCTTCCGGGACAGGGGGCCCAAACACTGAAGCTTTCTTT.

This clone appeared a single time. V usage is TRBV5-5 and J usage is TRBJ2-1, with TRBD2 matching over 11 bases. V was pared by 3 bases and J by 5 bases, with 19 bases of the junction left unmatched. This CDR3 comprises 20 residues. CDR1 SGHKS and CDR2 YYEKEE come from the germline V gene (reference sequence). Here the CDR3 DNA reads TGTGCCAGCAGCTCCCCGATTCTTTTACTAGCGGGAGACAGGAACAATGAGCAGTTCTTC. It is translated as CASSSPILLLAGDRNNEQFF.

The chain employs TRBV4-2 and TRBJ2-5, with D hard to call. The V and J ends lost 0 bases and 4 bases respectively, with 27 bases between them. CDR1 and CDR2 (germline): LGHNA, YNFKEQ. CDR3 length: 20 amino acids. CDR3 nucleotides: TGTGCCAGCAGCCAAGAAGGGTTCGCGAGCAGTCCCCCGGTCGGAGAGACCCAGTACTTC. It encodes CASSQEGFASSPPVGETQYF.

This clone showed up just once. The chain uses TRBV30 and TRBJ1-1, with D possibly matching TRBD1 (6 bases). Germline V lookup: CDR1 GTSNPN, CDR2 SVGIG (reference sequence). V lost 3 bases to trimming and J lost 5 bases, with 19 bases between them. The CDR3 has 15 residues. CDR3 bases: TGTGCCTGGAGCGGACTGAGGGGGGAAAAGACTGAAGCTTTCTTT. This gives the protein CAWSGLRGEKTEAFF.

The chain has TRBV30 and TRBJ2-7, with D tentatively TRBD2 (6 bases). Between the trimmed V and J ends, which lost 3 bases and 0 bases, there was a span of 15 bases. The germline V gene encodes CDR1 GTSNPN and CDR2 SVGIG (reference sequence). The CDR3 loop spans 15 amino acids. The CDR3 DNA is TGTGCCTGGAGGTACTTCGGCGGGAACTCCTACGAGCAGTACTTC. Translating it yields CAWRYFGGNSYEQYF.

In nucleotides, the CDR3 is TGTGCCACCAGCCAACGGGAGAAAGGAGAGACCCAGTACTTC. Its protein is CATSQREKGETQYF. The V call is TRBV15, the J call TRBJ2-5, with D maybe TRBD2 (6 bases). The CDR3 has 14 amino acids. Germline V gene sequence: CDR1 LNHNV, CDR2 YYDKDF (reference sequence). The V and J ends lost 5 bases and 4 bases respectively, with 14 bases between them.

The V call is TRBV18, the J call TRBJ2-1; 13 bases line up with TRBD2. The CDR3 is made up of 17 amino acids. Germline assignment: CDR1 KGHSH and CDR2 LQKENI. V was clipped by 3 bases and J by 2 bases; unmatched bases: 4. The CDR3 DNA follows: TGTGCCAGCTCACCCTCGACTAGCGGGAGGCCCTACAATGAGCAGTTCTTC. It encodes CASSPSTSGRPYNEQFF.

The gene calls are TRBV27 and TRBJ2-1; no clear D gene. Germline-derived CDR1 and CDR2 are MNHEY and SMNVEV (reference sequence). Trimming took 4 bases from V and 0 from J, leaving 13 bases between them. The CDR3 totals 16 residues. The CDR3 reads CASSYSGPSSYNEQFF. The CDR3 DNA is TGTGCCAGCAGTTATTCCGGGCCGAGCTCCTACAATGAGCAGTTCTTC.